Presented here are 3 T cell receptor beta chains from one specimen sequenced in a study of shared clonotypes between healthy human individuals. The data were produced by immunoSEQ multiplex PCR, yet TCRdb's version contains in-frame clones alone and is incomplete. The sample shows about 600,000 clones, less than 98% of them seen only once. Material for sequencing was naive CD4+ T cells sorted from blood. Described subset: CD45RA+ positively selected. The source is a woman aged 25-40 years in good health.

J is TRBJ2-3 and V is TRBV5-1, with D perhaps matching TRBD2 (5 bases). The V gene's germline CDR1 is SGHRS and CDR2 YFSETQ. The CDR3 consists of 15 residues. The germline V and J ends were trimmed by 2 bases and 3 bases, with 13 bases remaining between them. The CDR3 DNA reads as TGCGCCAGCAGCTTACAAAGCGGTATTACAGATACGCAGTATTTT. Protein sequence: CASSLQSGITDTQYF.

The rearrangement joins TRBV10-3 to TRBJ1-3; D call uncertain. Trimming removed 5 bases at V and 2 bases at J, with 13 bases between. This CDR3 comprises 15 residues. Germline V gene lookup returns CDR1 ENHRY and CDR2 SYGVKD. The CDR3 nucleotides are TGTGCCATCAGTTACGACTCGGAAGCTGGAAACACCATATATTTT. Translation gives CAISYDSEAGNTIYF.

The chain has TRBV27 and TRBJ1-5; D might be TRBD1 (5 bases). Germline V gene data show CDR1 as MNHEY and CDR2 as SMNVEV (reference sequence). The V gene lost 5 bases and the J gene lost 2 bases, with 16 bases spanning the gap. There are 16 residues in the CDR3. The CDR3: CASSPGGRVGNQPQHF. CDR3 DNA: TGTGCCAGCAGTCCCGGGGGAAGGGTCGGCAATCAGCCCCAGCATTTT.